The 12 T cell receptor beta chains reported below all come from one sample, sequenced in a study of neurological immune-mediated disorders (dated 2019 in TCRdb). The method behind the library was 5' RACE. Sequencing took place on an Illumina HiSeq 2500. TCRdb reprocessed the public reads (quality trimming at Q25 with fastp, clone calling with MiXCR) and kept in-frame beta chains. Each entry is one CDR3 protein sequence, shown with its most common DNA and genes. The sample contains about 35,000 distinct CDR3 sequences, almost 7.5% of them found a single time. The ten most abundant clones make up roughly 4.3% of the sample. The sequenced material came from PBMCs. The receptor set was obtained from a woman in her forties in good health.

This clonotype came up many times. This chain joins TRBV6-6 and TRBJ1-4; D may be TRBD1 (6 bases). V lost 2 bases and J lost 3, with 10 bases in between. The CDR3 loop spans 15 amino acids. Germline lookup yields CDR1 MNHNY and CDR2 SVGAGI (reference sequence). Written as DNA, the CDR3 is TGTGCCAGCAGTTACCCTGGACAGTCTAATGAAAAACTGTTTTTT. Translation gives CASSYPGQSNEKLFF.

At least ten counts were recorded for this clonotype. CDR3 loop: CSASPGQGADYGYTF. CDR3 nucleotides: TGCAGTGCTTCCCCGGGACAGGGGGCGGACTATGGCTACACCTTC. This chain links TRBV20-1 with TRBJ1-2; 12 bases line up with TRBD1. Germline CDR1 and CDR2: DFQATT and SNEGSKA (reference sequence). The CDR3 is made up of 15 amino acids. J gave up 3 bases and V 5 bases, and 7 bases lay outside the gene matches.

A word on this clonotype: The germline gene is not matched at one end of the junction; a read error may be the cause. The V gene is TRBV2, the J gene TRBJ1-2, with 7 bases fitting TRBD1. Germline values: CDR1 SNHLY, CDR2 FYNNEI. CDR3 length: 13 residues. DNA for the CDR3: TGTGCCAGCAGTGGGACAGGTGGCTATGACTACACCTTC. Residues: CASSGTGGYDYTF.

This clonotype came up many times. J is TRBJ1-1 and V is TRBV15; 7 bases agree with TRBD1. V was pared by 2 bases and J by 6 bases, with 6 bases of the junction left unmatched. From germline, CDR1 is LNHNV and CDR2 YYDKDF (reference sequence). The CDR3 has 14 amino acids. CDR3 in amino acids: CATSRTRQGPEAFF. In DNA form, the CDR3 reads TGTGCCACCAGCAGAACACGACAGGGACCTGAAGCTTTCTTT.

This clonotype was recorded at least ten times. The chain uses TRBV5-1 and TRBJ1-2; a possible D gene is TRBD1 (6 bases). The germline gives CDR1 SGHRS, CDR2 YFSETQ. Trimming shortened V by 0 bases and J by 4 bases, and 13 bases separated the two germline ends. This CDR3 has 15 amino acids. CDR3 protein: CASSLVGGPTYGYTF. In DNA, the CDR3 is TGCGCCAGCAGCTTGGTAGGGGGGCCGACCTATGGCTACACCTTC.

Many counts were recorded for this clonotype. The chain combines TRBV7-9 with TRBJ1-1; possibly TRBD1 for D (6 bases). This CDR3 has 17 amino acids. Trimming stripped 5 bases from V and 1 base from J, with 20 bases between. Germline values: CDR1 SEHNR, CDR2 FQNEAQ (reference sequence). This CDR3 reads CASSQLRGDGENTEAFF. Here the CDR3 DNA reads TGTGCCAGCAGCCAACTTAGGGGGGACGGGGAGAACACTGAAGCTTTCTTT.

This clonotype was detected ten times or more. CDR3 region: CASSSRGTPTDTQYF. DNA of the CDR3: TGCGCCAGCAGCTCCAGGGGTACCCCCACAGATACGCAGTATTTT. V gene TRBV5-1 combines with J gene TRBJ2-3, with D possibly TRBD1 on 6 matching bases. CDR3 length equals 15 residues. V lost 3 bases, J lost 2 bases, and 13 bases lay in between. Germline CDR1 and CDR2: SGHRS and YFSETQ.

Ten or more counts support this clonotype. J is TRBJ1-5 and V is TRBV30; TRBD1 is a possible D gene (5 bases). Germline assignment: CDR1 GTSNPN and CDR2 SVGIG (reference sequence). CDR3 length equals 14 residues. V lost 2 bases and J lost 6, with 14 bases in between. The CDR3 nucleotides read TGTGCCTGGAGTCGCGGGACTACTCGTCAGCCCCAGCATTTT. The encoded protein is CAWSRGTTRQPQHF.

The V call is TRBV5-1, the J call TRBJ2-3; 7 nucleotides agree with TRBD2. In germline, CDR1 is SGHRS, CDR2 YFSETQ. Trimming removed 4 bases from V and 0 bases from J; junction bases left unmatched: 5. This CDR3 comprises 15 residues. The CDR3, as DNA: TGCGCCAGCAGCCTCGGGACTACTAGCACAGATACGCAGTATTTT. Translating gives CASSLGTTSTDTQYF.

This clonotype occurred many times. J is TRBJ2-5 and V is TRBV29-1; the match to TRBD2 covers 15 bases. V was pared by 2 bases and J by 5 bases, with 6 bases of the junction left unmatched. CDR1 and CDR2 from the germline V gene are SQVTM and ANQGSEA. The CDR3 covers 16 residues. The CDR3 loop reads CSVELGLAGGAETQYF. Written as DNA, the CDR3 is TGCAGCGTTGAATTGGGACTAGCGGGAGGAGCTGAGACCCAGTACTTC.

This clonotype appeared many times. The V and J genes are TRBV10-3 and TRBJ1-1; D unresolved. The CDR3 contains 14 residues. Germline loops: CDR1 ENHRY, CDR2 SYGVKD. Trimming cost V 4 bases and J 4 bases, with 13 bases left between them. CDR3 nucleotide sequence: TGTGCCATCAGTGTCCCGGGGTCGGGCACTGAAGCTTTCTTT. Protein product: CAISVPGSGTEAFF.

The sample holds many counts of this clonotype. The chain has TRBV14 and TRBJ2-3; 7 nucleotides match TRBD2. The CDR3 is 16 amino acids. J gave up 2 bases and V 0 bases, and 5 bases lay outside the gene matches. CDR1 is SGHDN, CDR2 FVKESK, per germline. In DNA, the CDR3 is TGTGCCAGCAGCCAAGAATGGGGGAGGGCCACAGATACGCAGTATTTT. Encoded protein: CASSQEWGRATDTQYF. Based on the CDR3 plus reference TRBV14 and TRBJ2-3, the full variable domain is EAGVTQFPSHSVIEKGQTVTLRCDPISGHDNLYWYRRVMGKEIKFLLHFVKESKQDESGMPNNRFLAERTGGTYSTLKVQPAELEDSGVYFCASSQEWGRATDTQYFGPGTRLTVL.